The TCR beta chain under discussion was sequenced for a study of vaccination and CD4 T cells after COVID-19. Trimming cost V 5 bases and J 14 bases, with 20 bases left between them. Germline-derived CDR1 and CDR2 are SGHTA and FQGNSA. This CDR3 spans 13 amino acids. As for this clonotype: Its target is unknown.

Treatment here: approximately nine-day PBMC culture with coronavirus spike peptide pools or control peptides (ViraFEST assay). Gathered ahead of the COVID-19 pandemic (2011-2018) were the CD4+ T cells of the unexposed donor. Cultured CD4+ T cell DNA underwent sequencing with the Oncomine TCR Beta short-read assay. MiXCR, run by TCRdb on the PCR reads, gives a single entry per CDR3 protein. In the table there are roughly 7,200 distinct CDR3 sequences, roughly 40% of which are singletons. This rearrangement joins TRBV7-2 to TRBJ2-3; D tentatively reads TRBD1 or TRBD2 (6 bases each). The sequence was collected from a human donor in good health. Sequencing was performed on CD4+ T cells from blood, cultured in vitro. The CDR3: CASSTPGLRGPYF. The CDR3, as DNA: TGTGCCAGCAGCACACCGGGACTCCGGGGGCCGTATTTT.